The 12 T cell receptor beta chains below all came from one sample that was sequenced in a study of cytotoxic CD8 clonotypes in ibrutinib-treated CLL. Some clones are missing from TCRdb's copy, which holds only in-frame ones; the method was immunoSEQ multiplex PCR. The sample holds fewer than 300,000 clones, approximately 76% seen once. The material was PBMCs, obtained at disease progression, from a patient treated with ibrutinib. These receptors came from a human donor with chronic lymphocytic leukemia.

The chain uses TRBV27 and TRBJ2-3, with D uncertain. Germline lookup yields CDR1 MNHEY and CDR2 SMNVEV (reference sequence). V was clipped by 7 bases and J by 13 bases, with 15 bases between them. This CDR3 is built from 11 residues. Here the CDR3 reads CASKSGELKYF. CDR3 bases: TGTGCCAGCAAGTCAGGAGAGCTTAAGTATTTT.

This clone was found a few times. The rearrangement uses TRBV18 and TRBJ1-5, with 7 bases fitting TRBD1. This CDR3 has 15 amino acids. V shed 2 bases, J shed 4 bases, and the junction held 5 bases outside the gene matches. The V gene's germline CDR1 is KGHSH and CDR2 LQKENI. The CDR3 DNA reads as TGTGCCAGCTCACCAACGGGACAGTTTAATCAGCCCCAGCATTTT. Translation: CASSPTGQFNQPQHF.

This rearrangement joins TRBV6-5 to TRBJ2-3, with 9 bases lining up with TRBD1. CDR1 and CDR2 from the germline V gene are MNHEY and SVGAGI. This CDR3 has 16 residues. J lost 3 bases, V lost 0 bases, and 4 bases had no gene match. For the CDR3, the DNA is TGTGCCAGCAGTTACTCGGGGGACAGGGTGACAGATACGCAGTATTTT. Its protein product is CASSYSGDRVTDTQYF.

This chain uses TRBV5-8 with TRBJ2-2; D assignment may be TRBD1 or TRBD2 (6 bases each). There are 15 residues in the CDR3. In germline, CDR1 is SGHTS, CDR2 YDEGEE. Trimming took 1 base from V and 4 from J, leaving 11 bases between them. The CDR3 spells CASSLFGGLTGELFF. The CDR3 DNA follows: TGTGCCAGCAGCTTGTTCGGGGGCCTCACCGGGGAGCTGTTTTTT. Together with reference TRBV5-8 and TRBJ2-2, the CDR3 gives the full variable domain: EAGVTQSPTHLIKTRGQQATLRCSPISGHTSVYWYQQALGLGLQFLLWYDEGEERNRGNFPPRFSGRQFPNYSSELNVNALELEDSALYLCASSLFGGLTGELFFGEGSRLTVL.

The J gene is TRBJ1-2, the V gene TRBV9; 10 bases are a match to TRBD1. Germline CDR1 and CDR2: SGDLS and YYNGEE. Germline trimming cut 3 bases from V and 4 bases from J; bases unmatched to any gene: 6. The CDR3 covers 15 residues. The CDR3 nucleotides are TGTGCCAGCAGCGGCTCGGGACAGGGGAGCTATGGCTACACCTTC. Protein sequence: CASSGSGQGSYGYTF.

This chain uses TRBV10-2 with TRBJ2-7, with D possibly TRBD2 on 6 matching bases. The CDR3 runs 14 residues. V lost 7 bases to trimming and J lost 4 bases, with 17 bases between them. Germline V gene data show CDR1 as WSHSY and CDR2 as SAAADI. In DNA form, the CDR3 reads TGCGCCAGCACTGCCGGGACTCGAACATACGAGCAGTACTTC. Residues: CASTAGTRTYEQYF.

This clone was observed a handful of times. The chain couples TRBV13 to TRBJ2-7; perhaps TRBD1 as D (5 bases). The germline CDR1 and CDR2 sequences are PRHDT and FYEKMQ (reference sequence). The ends were cut back, 2 bases at V and 3 bases at J, with 11 bases in the middle. This CDR3 is built from 14 residues. CDR3 sequence (DNA): TGTGCCAGCAGCTTAAGGTGGCAGGGCTACGAGCAGTACTTC. Amino acid sequence: CASSLRWQGYEQYF. The variable domain in full, with the rest retrieved from reference TRBV13 and TRBJ2-7, is AAGVIQSPRHLIKEKRETATLKCYPIPRHDTVYWYQQGPGQDPQFLISFYEKMQSDKGSIPDRFSAQQFSDYHSELNMSSLELGDSALYFCASSLRWQGYEQYFGPGTRLTVT.

V gene TRBV2 combines with J gene TRBJ2-1, with D tentatively TRBD1 (6 bases). Trimming cost V 0 bases and J 3 bases, with 12 bases left between them. Germline values: CDR1 SNHLY, CDR2 FYNNEI. The CDR3 sequence is 16 residues long. Here the CDR3 DNA reads TGTGCCAGCAGTGAAGCGGGCAGGGGATACTACAATGAGCAGTTCTTC. Translated, it gives CASSEAGRGYYNEQFF.

In this sample, this clone turned up once. Written as DNA, the CDR3 is TGTGCCAGCAGTCTCTACTCGGGACAGCAATATGGCTACACCTTC. This translates into CASSLYSGQQYGYTF. The V gene is TRBV6-5, the J gene TRBJ1-2, with TRBD1 identical over 7 bases. Unmatched junction bases numbered 11, after V lost 5 bases and J lost 5 bases. Germline values: CDR1 MNHEY, CDR2 SVGAGI. This CDR3 spans 15 amino acids.

This clone was observed once. The genes are TRBV6-4 and TRBJ1-1, with 9 bases matching TRBD1. After removal of 5 bases from V and 10 bases from J, the junction contained 8 bases not matched to a gene. This CDR3 has 13 residues. Germline CDR1 and CDR2: MRHNA and SNTAGT. As DNA, the CDR3 is TGTGCCAGCAGTCTGGACAGGGGACATATAGCTTTCTTT. It encodes CASSLDRGHIAFF.

The gene calls are TRBV29-1 and TRBJ2-5; no definite D call. Trimming took 1 base from V and 2 from J, leaving 5 bases between them. The germline gives CDR1 SQVTM, CDR2 ANQGSEA. CDR3 size: 12 residues. The CDR3, as DNA: TGCAGCGTTGAAGTGGAACAAGAGACCCAGTACTTC. It translates to CSVEVEQETQYF.

Of note for this clone: Other DNA variants within this sample encode the same CDR3. This rearrangement joins TRBV5-1 to TRBJ2-7; a weak D match, TRBD2 (5 bases). Trimming took off 2 bases at V and 2 bases at J, with 8 bases between the two ends. The CDR3 sequence is 13 residues long. CDR1 and CDR2 from the germline V gene are SGHRS and YFSETQ. Here the CDR3 reads CASSFGGPYEQYF. In nucleotides, the CDR3 is TGCGCCAGCAGCTTCGGAGGACCCTACGAGCAGTACTTC.